This TCR beta chain appears in the sequencing data of a study of T cell changes during pregnancy in multiple sclerosis. The method was immunoSEQ multiplex PCR; TCRdb's version includes in-frame clones alone and lacks a portion of them. The top ten hold approximately 6.3% of the sample, which has 100,000 to 150,000 clones, 85% to 95% seen once. This CDR3 contains 14 residues. Germline values: CDR1 SGHVS, CDR2 FQNEAQ. Unmatched junction bases numbered 5, after V lost 5 bases and J lost 2 bases. The table lists this clone with a few counts. The V and J genes are TRBV7-8 and TRBJ1-1; 7 bases fit TRBD1. The sequence derives from a female donor with multiple sclerosis, enrolled in a pregnancy study. The sample was peripheral blood, taken before pregnancy. CDR3 in DNA: TGTGCCAGCAGCGCCGGGACAGCAAACACTGAAGCTTTCTTT. Its protein is CASSAGTANTEAFF.